The next 15 T cell receptor beta chains were all read from a single sample in a study of a mutant IDH1 vaccine in newly diagnosed glioma. Assay used: immunoSEQ multiplex PCR; TCRdb lists only in-frame clones, some missing. The table includes approximately 100,000 clones, around 90% detected once. Time point described: baseline, week 1 (first vaccination visit). This sample's treatment: pre-vaccination baseline after standard-of-care therapy. The specimen was PBMCs, collected from a glioma patient treated with radiotherapy, temozolomide or both. All receptors derive from a woman aged 50 to 65 with glioma.

The V gene is TRBV28, the J gene TRBJ1-2; perhaps TRBD1 as D (5 bases). V lost 3 bases and J lost 4, with 6 bases in between. Germline V gene lookup returns CDR1 MDHEN and CDR2 SYDVKM. CDR3 length: 12 residues. This CDR3 is CASSFGGYGYTF. In DNA form, the CDR3 reads TGTGCCAGCAGTTTTGGGGGCTATGGCTACACCTTC.

A remark on this clone: The junction does not match germline at one end; this may be a read error. In nucleotides, the CDR3 is TGTGCCAGCGGCGTCCCTAGCGGGGCCAATGAGCAGTTCTTC. It encodes CASGVPSGANEQFF. This chain joins TRBV9 and TRBJ2-1, with 9 positions matching TRBD2. Germline loops: CDR1 SGDLS, CDR2 YYNGEE. The CDR3 consists of 14 residues.

The chain is built from TRBV5-4 and TRBJ1-1; possibly TRBD1 for D (5 bases). V was pared by 3 bases and J by 4 bases, with 13 bases between. Per the germline V gene, CDR1 is SGHNT and CDR2 is YYREEE (reference sequence). The CDR3 covers 14 residues. The CDR3 region is CASSSLGAGTEAFF. In DNA form, the CDR3 reads TGTGCCAGCAGCTCGTTAGGGGCGGGCACTGAAGCTTTCTTT. Full variable domain (missing parts from reference TRBV5-4 and TRBJ1-1): ETGVTQSPTHLIKTRGQQVTLRCSSQSGHNTVSWYQQALGQGPQFIFQYYREEENGRGNFPPRFSGLQFPNYSSELNVNALELDDSALYLCASSSLGAGTEAFFGQGTRLTVV.

This clone was counted only a few times. The chain employs TRBV20-1 and TRBJ1-1; D is unclear. Germline CDR1 is DFQATT and CDR2 is SNEGSKA (reference sequence). The CDR3 has 11 residues. Trimming took 5 bases from V and 5 from J, leaving 9 bases between them. The CDR3 DNA reads as TGCAGTGCTGCGGGGAGGACTGAAGCTTTCTTT. Protein product: CSAAGRTEAFF.

This clone was counted between two and nine times. The CDR3 region has the DNA TGTGCCTGGAGTGAGGCGGACAAGTTCCTGAACACTGAAGCTTTCTTT. Protein sequence: CAWSEADKFLNTEAFF. This sequence joins TRBV30 and TRBJ1-1; possible D gene TRBD1, 5 bases. The germline V and J ends were trimmed by 1 base and 0 bases, with 15 bases remaining between them. The CDR3 contains 16 residues. The V gene's germline CDR1 is GTSNPN and CDR2 SVGIG (reference sequence).

The chain joins TRBV2 to TRBJ2-7; 8 nucleotides match TRBD2. V dropped 9 bases and J dropped 0; count of bases not matched to a gene: 4. This CDR3 has 13 amino acids. Germline V gene sequence: CDR1 SNHLY, CDR2 FYNNEI. CDR3 region: CASRTSYSYEQYF. In nucleotides, the CDR3 is TGTGCCAGTCGGACTAGCTACTCCTACGAGCAGTACTTC.

The V and J genes are TRBV27 and TRBJ1-2; D may be TRBD1 (5 bases). V dropped 7 bases and J dropped 7 bases, with 22 bases sitting between them. Germline CDR1 is MNHEY and CDR2 is SMNVEV (reference sequence). The CDR3 has 15 amino acids. The CDR3 loop is CASTPGTSWGGGYTF. CDR3 in DNA: TGTGCCAGCACCCCCGGGACTTCCTGGGGTGGTGGCTACACCTTC.

The rearrangement links TRBV5-1 to TRBJ2-2; TRBD1 is a possible D gene (6 bases). Deletions cut 4 bases from V and 2 bases from J, with 15 bases between. CDR1 and CDR2 from the germline V gene are SGHRS and YFSETQ. The CDR3 runs to 16 residues. Written as DNA, the CDR3 is TGCGCCAGCAGCCCCGCAGGGGCCGTAAACACCGGGGAGCTGTTTTTT. Its translation is CASSPAGAVNTGELFF.

The chain has TRBV6-1 and TRBJ1-4; a possible D gene is TRBD1 (5 bases). Germline CDR1 is MNHNS and CDR2 is SASEGT. The CDR3 has 15 residues. The V and J ends lost 4 bases and 4 bases respectively, with 13 bases between them. The CDR3 nucleotides read TGTGCCAGCAGTGGAATCGGGGCTCGTAATGAAAAACTGTTTTTT. This translates into CASSGIGARNEKLFF.

This clone was seen only a few times. J is TRBJ1-5 and V is TRBV4-1; D not resolved. V lost 6 bases and J lost 1, with 13 bases in between. CDR3 length: 15 amino acids. Germline values: CDR1 MGHRA, CDR2 YSYEKL. The CDR3 spells CASRPGRGSNQPQHF. The CDR3 DNA sequence: TGCGCCAGCAGGCCCGGTCGAGGGAGCAATCAGCCCCAGCATTTT.

V is TRBV29-1 and J is TRBJ1-3; 7 nucleotides agree with TRBD1. V lost 3 bases and J lost 3; bases outside the gene matches: 5. Germline V CDR1 and CDR2: SQVTM, ANQGSEA. This CDR3 has 14 residues. CDR3 in amino acids: CSVDSGTVGNTIYF. Here the CDR3 DNA reads TGCAGCGTTGATAGCGGGACAGTTGGAAACACCATATATTTT. The full variable domain, its missing parts supplied by reference TRBV29-1 and TRBJ1-3, is SAVISQKPSRDICQRGTSLTIQCQVDSQVTMMFWYRQQPGQSLTLIATANQGSEATYESGFVIDKFPISRPNLTFSTLTVSNMSPEDSSIYLCSVDSGTVGNTIYFGEGSWLTVV.

V is TRBV5-4 and J is TRBJ2-7; D might be TRBD1 or TRBD2, each matching 5 bases. V was shortened by 5 bases and J by 6 bases, with 18 bases between the two germline ends. The germline V gene has CDR1 SGHNT and CDR2 YYREEE (reference sequence). The CDR3 consists of 14 residues. The CDR3 DNA reads as TGTGCCAGCAGTTGGGACCGGGCGGGTAGCGAGCAGTACTTC. Protein product: CASSWDRAGSEQYF.

The chain joins TRBV19 to TRBJ1-1, with D tentatively TRBD1 (5 bases). Germline V gene sequence: CDR1 LNHDA, CDR2 SQIVND (reference sequence). With 6 bases removed from V and 4 bases from J, the gap between germline ends came to 15 bases. The CDR3 contains 14 residues. The DNA for the CDR3 is TGTGCCAGTAGGATGGGGGGTTCGGGCACTGAAGCTTTCTTT. It specifies CASRMGGSGTEAFF.

The chain recombines TRBV11-2 with TRBJ1-5, with 11 bases fitting TRBD1. V shed 5 bases, J shed 9 bases, and the junction held 9 bases outside the gene matches. The germline gives CDR1 SGHAT, CDR2 FQNNGV. The CDR3 is 15 residues long. CDR3 nucleotide sequence: TGTGCCAGCAGCCCTAGGACAGGGGGCGAGGGGCCCCAGCATTTT. It is translated as CASSPRTGGEGPQHF.

The V call is TRBV4-2, the J call TRBJ2-3, with TRBD2 matching 11 bases. J gave up 2 bases and V 4 bases, and 14 bases lay outside the gene matches. Germline CDR1 reads LGHNA; CDR2 reads YNFKEQ. The CDR3 runs to 19 residues. The CDR3 coding sequence is TGTGCCAGCAGCCGGACATTTAGCGGGAGGGCCGTAGACACAGATACGCAGTATTTT. This sequence encodes CASSRTFSGRAVDTDTQYF.